Sequencing of this TCR beta chain was carried out in a study of T cells in Graves' hyperthyroidism and ophthalmopathy. Stable hyperthyroidism: no ophthalmopathy progression over 18 months of follow-up. A patient was excluded if there was uncontrolled infection, other autoimmune disease, pregnancy or lactation. Amplified TCR beta CDR3 regions derived from RNA transcripts. When the TCR CDR3 underwent first-round RT-PCR, the HTBI primer set was used. TCRdb re-called the multiplex PCR reads with MiXCR, one entry per CDR3 protein. The table shows approximately 560,000 distinct CDR3 sequences, with more than 15% occurring only once. Trimming pared 5 bases from V and 4 bases from J, leaving 21 bases between. CDR1 is MNHNS, CDR2 SASEGT, per germline. This CDR3 has 16 amino acids.

Sequences were obtained from blood. V gene TRBV6-1 combines with J gene TRBJ2-7; a possible D gene is TRBD2 (6 bases). The clonotype comes from a woman aged 30 to 39 with Graves' hyperthyroidism. CDR3 sequence: CASSHGGVLRAYEQYF. CDR3 nucleotides: TGTGCCAGCAGTCACGGAGGGGTTTTACGCGCGTACGAGCAGTACTTC.